The present TCR beta chain was sequenced within a study of shared clonotypes between healthy human individuals. For every subset, genomic DNA was evenly distributed across several immunoSEQ plates. Profiling relied on immunoSEQ multiplex PCR, and the TCRdb table lists in-frame clones only, not all of them. Of about 560,000 clones in the sample, roughly 79% were seen once. V lost 2 bases, J lost 3 bases, and 7 bases lay in between. The CDR3 is made up of 13 amino acids. CDR1 is SEHNR, CDR2 FQNEAQ, per germline (reference sequence). This sequence joins TRBV7-9 and TRBJ1-1; D may be TRBD1 (5 bases). What was sequenced was PBMCs. The TCR comes from a woman between 40 and 55 years old in good health. Some clones in this sample may be carry-over from other donors' samples. CDR3 sequence (DNA): TGTGCCAGCAGCTTAAGGGGATACACTGAAGCTTTCTTT. Translating it yields CASSLRGYTEAFF. The full variable domain, rest sourced from reference TRBV7-9 and TRBJ1-1, is DTGVSQNPRHKITKRGQNVTFRCDPISEHNRLYWYRQTLGQGPEFLTYFQNEAQLEKSRLLSDRFSAERPKGSFSTLEIQRTEQGDSAMYLCASSLRGYTEAFFGQGTRLTVV.